This T cell receptor (beta chain) comes out of a study of cytomegalovirus exposure and HLA in healthy donors. The PCR ran on 60 Vbeta and 13 Jbeta primers. Repertoires were generated with immunoSEQ multiplex PCR, while TCRdb's copy carries only in-frame clones and drops some. The profile shows about 170,000 clones, 80% of them singletons. This CDR3 is built from 14 residues. Trimming left V 5 bases short and J 4 bases short, with 14 bases between. Germline CDR1 and CDR2: SGHAT and FQNNGV. Overall study results and limits: It was only CMV serostatus that was available as immune exposure information. The study flagged some 180 TCR beta chains as cytomegalovirus-associated. A missense DCLRE1C variant was associated with V- and J-gene trimming of TCR beta chains in a later analysis, and an independent cohort replicated the association.

In regard to this clone: Its matching antigen is unknown.

The sequencing input was PBMCs. The rearrangement uses TRBV11-2 and TRBJ2-5; D gene uncertain. The receptor comes from a man younger than 40 in good health and CMV-seropositive. For the CDR3, the DNA is TGTGCCAGCAGCCCACCCGTGAGCTTAGAGACCCAGTACTTC. It is translated as CASSPPVSLETQYF. The full variable domain, with the rest looked up from reference TRBV11-2 and TRBJ2-5, is EAGVAQSPRYKIIEKRQSVAFWCNPISGHATLYWYQQILGQGPKLLIQFQNNGVVDDSQLPKDRFSAERLKGVDSTLKIQPAKLEDSAVYLCASSPPVSLETQYFGPGTRLLVL.